This T cell receptor (beta chain) was recorded in a study of CD8+ T cells in alopecia areata. General study results and limits: Numerous clones, expanded in lesions, remained in scalp and blood during tofacitinib. Relative to normal scalp, lesional scalp, especially alopecia totalis/universalis, showed higher clonality.

Once RNA had been extracted, it was reverse transcribed into cDNA to act as the sequencing template. Using immunoSEQ multiplex PCR, the repertoire was profiled, and TCRdb retains in-frame clones only, with some absent. The profile shows under 250,000 clones, more than 55% of them singletons. The J segment lost 7 bases and the V segment lost 4 bases, leaving 6 bases of the junction unmatched. CDR1 is MNHEY and CDR2 is SMNVEV in the germline V gene (reference sequence). CDR3 size: 15 residues. For this clone: Its specificity is unknown.

Treatment defined: oral pan-JAK inhibitor, 5-10 mg twice daily. The chain couples TRBV27 to TRBJ2-1, with 11 nucleotides matching TRBD2. This receptor was identified in a human donor with alopecia areata. The material sequenced was CD4+ T cells sorted from blood, taken at approximately week 44, from a patient treated with tofacitinib. CDR3 bases: TGTGCCAGCAGTTCTCTAGCGGGGGGTACAAATGAGCAGTTCTTC. Encoded protein: CASSSLAGGTNEQFF.